Below, 28 T cell receptor beta chains from the same sample are listed, as sequenced in a study of identical twins. One entry per CDR3 protein results from TCRdb running MiXCR on the 5' RACE reads. The table records under 350,000 distinct CDR3 sequences, roughly 10% of them present only once. These data also formed part of another study, on yellow fever vaccine responses in identical twins.

The sequenced material came from CD8+ T cells sorted from blood. The receptors derive from a woman between 18 and 30 years old in good health.

Of note for this clonotype: Its ends do not fully match the called genes, so a read error is possible. The V call is TRBV20-1, the J call TRBJ2-7; maybe TRBD1 (6 bases). CDR1 is DFQATT, CDR2 SNEGSKA, per germline (reference sequence). The CDR3 is 13 residues long. CDR3 coding DNA: TGCAGTGCGAGAGTTGGGACACCGGGAGAGCAGTACTTC. This codes for CSARVGTPGEQYF.

This clonotype was detected ten times or more. The V gene is TRBV15, the J gene TRBJ2-5; perhaps TRBD1 as D (5 bases). Germline loops: CDR1 LNHNV, CDR2 YYDKDF (reference sequence). V was cut by 3 bases and J by 7 bases, with 18 bases left in between. The CDR3 sequence is 15 residues long. CDR3 sequence reads: CATSSVGTVQGTQYF. CDR3 nucleotide sequence: TGTGCCACCAGCAGTGTCGGAACAGTCCAGGGGACCCAGTACTTC.

A few counts support this clonotype. The rearrangement joins TRBV30 to TRBJ2-7; a possible D gene is TRBD2 (7 bases). Germline V gives CDR1 GTSNPN, CDR2 SVGIG (reference sequence). V lost 4 bases to trimming and J lost 7 bases, with 17 bases between them. The CDR3 contains 13 residues. The CDR3 spells CAWTTAGAREQYF. The CDR3 DNA sequence: TGTGCCTGGACCACCGCGGGGGCTCGTGAGCAGTACTTC. Full variable domain (missing parts from reference TRBV30 and TRBJ2-7): SQTIHQWPATLVQPVGSPLSLECTVEGTSNPNLYWYRQAAGRGLQLLFYSVGIGQISSEVPQNLSASRPQDRQFILSSKKLLLSDSGFYLCAWTTAGAREQYFGPGTRLTVT.

As DNA, the CDR3 is TGCGCCAGCAGCCAGGGTTCTAGAGATCTCTCCGAGCAGTACTTC. Translating it yields CASSQGSRDLSEQYF. The chain is built from TRBV4-3 and TRBJ2-7; no reliable D call. This CDR3 is 15 amino acids long. V lost 3 bases and J 6 bases, leaving 18 bases between the germline ends. CDR1 and CDR2 from the germline V gene are LGHNA and YSLEER.

DNA of the CDR3: TGTGCCACCAGCCTGACTGGAGAGACCCAGTACTTC. It codes for CATSLTGETQYF. The V and J genes are TRBV15 and TRBJ2-5, with D hard to call. The V gene lost 5 bases and the J gene lost 4 bases, with 8 bases spanning the gap. Germline V gene data show CDR1 as LNHNV and CDR2 as YYDKDF (reference sequence). CDR3 length: 12 residues.

This clonotype was seen many times. J is TRBJ2-7 and V is TRBV7-2; D gene unclear. Germline CDR1 reads SGHTA; CDR2 reads FQGNSA. The CDR3 consists of 14 residues. V gave up 1 base and J gave up 2 bases, with 9 bases separating them. CDR3 bases: TGTGCCAGCAGCTTAGGGATTTTAACCTACGAGCAGTACTTC. It translates to CASSLGILTYEQYF.

J is TRBJ2-5 and V is TRBV28; maybe TRBD1 (6 bases). Trimming removed 6 bases from V and 7 bases from J, with 21 bases in between. The CDR3 sequence is 15 residues long. CDR1 is MDHEN, CDR2 SYDVKM, per germline. CDR3: CASSKITLSTGTQYF. CDR3 in DNA: TGTGCCAGCAGCAAAATTACCCTTTCGACAGGGACCCAGTACTTC.

This clonotype turned up a few times. This CDR3 reads CASSFAAERFSYEQYF. The CDR3 nucleotides are TGTGCCAGCAGTTTCGCAGCGGAAAGATTCTCCTACGAGCAGTACTTC. J is TRBJ2-7 and V is TRBV12-3 or TRBV12-4; tentatively, D is TRBD2 (5 bases). This CDR3 has 16 residues. V gave up 3 bases and J gave up 0 bases, with 15 bases separating them.

This clonotype has more than one count but fewer than ten. This chain joins TRBV27 and TRBJ2-7; D remains ambiguous. CDR1 MNHEY and CDR2 SMNVEV come from the germline V gene (reference sequence). Trimming pared 6 bases from V and 6 bases from J, leaving 15 bases between. There are 13 residues in the CDR3. The CDR3: CASRAKSLGEQYF. The DNA for the CDR3 is TGTGCCAGCAGGGCTAAGTCTCTGGGCGAGCAGTACTTC.

There are many counts of this clonotype. The chain carries TRBV12-3 or TRBV12-4 and TRBJ1-6; 7 bases line up with TRBD1. Losses at the gene ends were 6 bases for V and 7 bases for J; bases not matched to a gene: 12. There are 16 residues in the CDR3. The CDR3 DNA follows: TGTGCCAGCAGCCCCGGACAGGAAGGGTGGAATTCACCCCTCCACTTT. As protein: CASSPGQEGWNSPLHF.

This clonotype came up a few times. The chain links TRBV5-1 to TRBJ2-5, with D hard to call. V lost 0 bases, J lost 2 bases, and 11 bases lay in between. From germline, CDR1 is SGHRS and CDR2 YFSETQ. This CDR3 is 15 amino acids long. CDR3 in DNA: TGCGCCAGCAGCTTGGAACAGAACTTTCAAGAGACCCAGTACTTC. Amino acids: CASSLEQNFQETQYF.

This clonotype came up many times. This chain uses TRBV3-1 with TRBJ2-1; 8 nucleotides line up with TRBD1. Germline V gene data show CDR1 as LGHDT and CDR2 as YNNKEL (reference sequence). This CDR3 comprises 13 residues. Trimming removed 4 bases from V and 8 bases from J; junction bases left unmatched: 4. CDR3 coding DNA: TGTGCCAGCAGCCCTTACAGGGGGGATGAGCAGTTCTTC. It is translated as CASSPYRGDEQFF.

On this clonotype: One junction end does not reproduce the germline sequence, and a read error may be involved. This rearrangement joins TRBV4-2 to TRBJ1-1; weak D call: TRBD1 (6 bases). The CDR3 totals 16 residues. CDR1 and CDR2 (germline): LGHNA, YNFKEQ. The CDR3 DNA is TGCGTTGATAGCAGCCAAGATGGGTCGGCAGGGGTGAAAGCTTTCTTT. Translated: CVDSSQDGSAGVKAFF.

About this clonotype: Since a much larger clone is just one base distant, this may be a read error. The V call is TRBV9, the J call TRBJ2-2, with D perhaps matching TRBD1 (6 bases). Germline V gene sequence: CDR1 SGDLS, CDR2 YYNGEE. This CDR3 has 16 amino acids. For the CDR3, the DNA is TGTGCCAGCAGCGTAGGGGGACACCCTAACACCGGGAAGCTGTTTTTT. Translated, it gives CASSVGGHPNTGKLFF.

This chain uses TRBV15 with TRBJ2-1, with D tentatively TRBD1 (5 bases). Trimming shortened V by 1 base and J by 7 bases, and 8 bases separated the two germline ends. CDR3 length: 13 amino acids. Per germline, CDR1 LNHNV and CDR2 YYDKDF (reference sequence). Here the CDR3 DNA reads TGTGCCACCAGCAGAGTAGGGGCAAATGAGCAGTTCTTC. As protein: CATSRVGANEQFF.

This chain joins TRBV2 and TRBJ2-5; 11 bases map to TRBD1. The V and J ends lost 10 bases and 4 bases, in that order; junction bases with no gene match: 17. Germline CDR1 and CDR2: SNHLY and FYNNEI. The CDR3 extends over 17 amino acids. DNA for the CDR3: TGTGCCATCTCACACAACGGACAGGGGGCTTGGCGAGAGACCCAGTACTTC. This codes for CAISHNGQGAWRETQYF.

This clonotype was observed many times. The rearrangement joins TRBV20-1 to TRBJ2-1; 11 nucleotides match TRBD2. Germline CDR1 DFQATT, CDR2 SNEGSKA (reference sequence). V shed 3 bases, J shed 8 bases, and the junction held 6 bases outside the gene matches. This CDR3 is 14 amino acids long. CDR3 amino acids: CSARVAGGWDEQFF. In nucleotides, the CDR3 is TGCAGTGCTAGGGTAGCGGGAGGGTGGGATGAGCAGTTCTTC.

The CDR3, as DNA: TGTGCCAGCAGTGATAAAAGGACTAGCGGGGCGCAGTTCTTC. This codes for CASSDKRTSGAQFF. The J gene is TRBJ2-1, the V gene TRBV27, with 12 bases aligning to TRBD2. Germline lookup yields CDR1 MNHEY and CDR2 SMNVEV (reference sequence). V trimming: 5 bases; J trimming: 12 bases; junction bases outside the gene matches: 8. This CDR3 is 14 amino acids long.

In its sample, this clonotype was seen many times. This chain joins TRBV10-3 and TRBJ2-2; 8 bases are shared with TRBD1. Germline loops: CDR1 ENHRY, CDR2 SYGVKD. There are 15 residues in the CDR3. Losses at the gene ends were 4 bases for V and 8 bases for J; bases not matched to a gene: 9. CDR3 amino acids: CAISGWTGSNGELFF. The CDR3 DNA sequence: TGTGCCATCAGTGGTTGGACAGGGTCAAATGGGGAGCTGTTTTTT.

This clonotype showed up just a few times. The chain has TRBV7-9 and TRBJ2-2; D remains unclear. V shed 2 bases and J shed 0 bases, with 10 bases lying between them. Per the germline V gene, CDR1 is SEHNR and CDR2 is FQNEAQ (reference sequence). The CDR3 totals 16 residues. For the CDR3, the DNA is TGTGCCAGCAGCTTAATCGTCAGCCCGAACACCGGGGAGCTGTTTTTT. It codes for CASSLIVSPNTGELFF.

At least ten counts were recorded for this clonotype. The rearrangement uses TRBV12-3 or TRBV12-4 and TRBJ2-1; TRBD1 matches 9 bases. With V trimmed by 4 bases and J by 8 bases, 9 bases remained unmatched. This CDR3 spans 15 amino acids. DNA of the CDR3: TGTGCCAGCAGTTCCTCCGGGACAGGGTTCTATGAGCAGTTCTTC. This codes for CASSSSGTGFYEQFF.

This clonotype was recorded many times. This chain connects TRBV10-3 to TRBJ2-7; TRBD2 might be the D (6 bases). Germline V gene lookup returns CDR1 ENHRY and CDR2 SYGVKD. V lost 0 bases, J lost 5 bases, and 11 bases lay in between. CDR3 length equals 14 residues. CDR3 DNA sequence: TGTGCCATCAGTGAGTCGGGGGGTAGGAACGAGCAGTACTTC. Protein: CAISESGGRNEQYF.

This clonotype was counted many times. The chain links TRBV29-1 to TRBJ2-7, with D perhaps being TRBD1 or TRBD2 (6 bases each). Germline V CDR1 and CDR2: SQVTM, ANQGSEA. Trimming stripped 4 bases from V and 0 bases from J, with 13 bases between. This CDR3 region has 14 residues. The CDR3 DNA reads as TGCAGCGTTGTCGGGGGCCCGAGCTCCTACGAGCAGTACTTC. This codes for CSVVGGPSSYEQYF.

This clonotype was seen ten or more times. The chain combines TRBV9 with TRBJ2-3; TRBD2 aligns across 8 bases. V was pared by 0 bases and J by 4 bases, with 7 bases of the junction left unmatched. The CDR3 runs to 16 residues. Germline V lookup: CDR1 SGDLS, CDR2 YYNGEE. The CDR3 reads CASSVVGGGPPDTQYF. Written as DNA, the CDR3 is TGTGCCAGCAGCGTAGTGGGCGGGGGGCCCCCAGATACGCAGTATTTT.

This chain connects TRBV27 to TRBJ2-7; tentative D call: TRBD1 (7 bases). CDR3 length equals 15 residues. In germline, CDR1 is MNHEY, CDR2 SMNVEV (reference sequence). Trimming took off 5 bases at V and 3 bases at J, with 17 bases between the two ends. CDR3 coding DNA: TGTGCCAGCAGTCCAAGCCAGGGGGGTTACTACGAGCAGTACTTC. Translating gives CASSPSQGGYYEQYF.

This clonotype was counted between two and nine times. The V and J genes are TRBV7-8 and TRBJ2-1, with TRBD2 matching over 15 bases. This CDR3 is 14 amino acids long. The junction had 1 base not matched to a gene; V was cut back by 4 bases and J by 9 bases. Germline CDR1 and CDR2: SGHVS and FQNEAQ. The CDR3 reads CASSSGLAGGEQFF. The CDR3, as DNA: TGTGCCAGCAGCTCGGGACTAGCGGGAGGTGAGCAGTTCTTC.

This sequence joins TRBV29-1 and TRBJ2-5; the match to TRBD1 covers 7 bases. V lost 7 bases, J lost 0 bases, and 8 bases stayed unmatched. The germline CDR1 and CDR2 sequences are SQVTM and ANQGSEA. The CDR3 runs 14 residues. The CDR3: CSAETGQNQETQYF. CDR3 nucleotide sequence: TGCAGCGCAGAAACGGGACAGAACCAAGAGACCCAGTACTTC.

This clonotype came up many times. The chain uses TRBV28 and TRBJ2-7, with D perhaps given as TRBD1 or TRBD2 (6 bases each). Trimming left V 6 bases short and J 5 bases short, with 23 bases between. In germline, CDR1 is MDHEN, CDR2 SYDVKM. This CDR3 comprises 16 residues. CDR3 loop: CASSHQSGAGYHEQYF. CDR3 coding DNA: TGTGCCAGCAGCCACCAGTCGGGGGCAGGGTACCACGAGCAGTACTTC.